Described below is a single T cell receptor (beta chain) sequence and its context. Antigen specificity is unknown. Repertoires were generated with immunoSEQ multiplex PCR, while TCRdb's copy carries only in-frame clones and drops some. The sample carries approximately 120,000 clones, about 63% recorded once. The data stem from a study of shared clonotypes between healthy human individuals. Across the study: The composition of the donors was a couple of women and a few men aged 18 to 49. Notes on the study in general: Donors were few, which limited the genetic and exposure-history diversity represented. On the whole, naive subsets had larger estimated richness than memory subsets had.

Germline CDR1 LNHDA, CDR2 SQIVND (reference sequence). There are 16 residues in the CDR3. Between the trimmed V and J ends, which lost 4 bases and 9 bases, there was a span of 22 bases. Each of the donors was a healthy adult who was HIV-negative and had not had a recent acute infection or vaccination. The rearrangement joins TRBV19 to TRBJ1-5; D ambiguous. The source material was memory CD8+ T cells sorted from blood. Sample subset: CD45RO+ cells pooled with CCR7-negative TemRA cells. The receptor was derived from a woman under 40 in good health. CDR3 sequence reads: CASSTREADLFRPQHF. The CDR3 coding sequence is TGTGCCAGTAGTACTCGTGAGGCAGACCTCTTTAGGCCCCAGCATTTT.